The 17 T cell receptor beta chains reported below all come from one sample, sequenced in a study of cytomegalovirus exposure and HLA in healthy donors. Sequencing used immunoSEQ multiplex PCR; TCRdb keeps in-frame clones, though not all of them. The top ten hold less than 2.5% of the sample, which has under 85,000 clones, over 85% seen once. Source material: PBMCs. These receptors all come from a woman between 18 and 30 years old in good health and CMV-seronegative.

The V and J genes are TRBV18 and TRBJ2-2, with TRBD1 identical over 9 bases. V was clipped by 6 bases and J by 6 bases; unmatched bases: 17. This CDR3 has 18 amino acids. Germline-derived CDR1 and CDR2 are KGHSH and LQKENI. The DNA of the CDR3 is TGTGCCAGCTCCCCAAAGAGGGGACAGGGTGTCCAAGCCGGGGAGCTGTTTTTT. Its protein product is CASSPKRGQGVQAGELFF.

The chain employs TRBV2 and TRBJ1-1; D not resolved. The CDR3 extends over 17 amino acids. Trimming shortened V by 10 bases and J by 0 bases, and 24 bases separated the two germline ends. Germline CDR1 is SNHLY and CDR2 is FYNNEI. CDR3 loop: CATKAGLGVGLNTEAFF. The CDR3 DNA reads as TGTGCCACCAAAGCGGGCCTCGGGGTAGGTTTGAACACTGAAGCTTTCTTT.

This clone was counted once. The chain carries TRBV15 and TRBJ2-7, with 12 bases that match TRBD1. The V and J ends lost 1 base and 6 bases, in that order; junction bases with no gene match: 4. Germline loops: CDR1 LNHNV, CDR2 YYDKDF (reference sequence). The CDR3 runs 15 residues. The CDR3: CATSRGGTGGIEQYF. DNA of the CDR3: TGTGCCACCAGCAGAGGAGGGACAGGGGGCATCGAGCAGTACTTC.

CDR3 in DNA: TGTGCCAGCAGCTTGGTAGGGGAATACGAGCAGTACTTC. It yields the protein CASSLVGEYEQYF. This sequence joins TRBV5-5 and TRBJ2-7, with D maybe TRBD1 (5 bases). CDR3 length equals 13 residues. CDR1 and CDR2 (germline): SGHKS, YYEKEE (reference sequence). V lost 0 bases and J lost 4, with 8 bases in between.

V gene TRBV14 combines with J gene TRBJ2-1; a weak D match, TRBD1 (6 bases). The CDR3 is 13 residues long. Germline CDR1 and CDR2: SGHDN and FVKESK. V was pared by 1 base and J by 6 bases, with 7 bases between. The CDR3 region has the DNA TGTGCCAGCAGCCAAGTCAGGGGCAATGAGCAGTTCTTC. Residues: CASSQVRGNEQFF.

This chain connects TRBV4-3 to TRBJ1-1, with D hard to call. Trimming shortened V by 7 bases and J by 3 bases, and 15 bases separated the two germline ends. CDR3 length equals 14 residues. Germline V gene sequence: CDR1 LGHNA, CDR2 YSLEER. CDR3 sequence reads: CASTPGGRDTEAFF. In DNA form, the CDR3 reads TGCGCCAGCACCCCGGGAGGACGAGACACTGAAGCTTTCTTT.

The chain carries TRBV5-4 and TRBJ2-5, with D maybe TRBD1 (6 bases). The CDR3 extends over 13 amino acids. Germline-derived CDR1 and CDR2 are SGHNT and YYREEE (reference sequence). V was pared by 3 bases and J by 2 bases, with 8 bases between. The CDR3 coding sequence is TGTGCCAGCAGCTGGACAGAGCAAGAGACCCAGTACTTC. This sequence encodes CASSWTEQETQYF.

A remark on this clone: The junction does not match germline at one end; this may be a read error. The rearrangement joins TRBV27 to TRBJ2-3; 7 nucleotides agree with TRBD1. There are 12 residues in the CDR3. The germline CDR1 and CDR2 sequences are MNHEY and SMNVEV (reference sequence). The CDR3 sequence is CASRSGTATQYF. The CDR3 DNA reads as TGTGCCAGCAGATCCGGGACAGCTACGCAGTATTTT.

The V call is TRBV30, the J call TRBJ1-1, with D possibly matching TRBD1 (6 bases). The germline gives CDR1 GTSNPN, CDR2 SVGIG (reference sequence). V was trimmed by 3 bases and J by 11 bases, leaving 13 bases between them. CDR3 length: 11 amino acids. Written as DNA, the CDR3 is TGTGCCTGGAGGGGGGGGCTGGCGGCTTTCTTT. It codes for CAWRGGLAAFF. Full variable domain (rest looked up from reference TRBV30 and TRBJ1-1): SQTIHQWPATLVQPVGSPLSLECTVEGTSNPNLYWYRQAAGRGLQLLFYSVGIGQISSEVPQNLSASRPQDRQFILSSKKLLLSDSGFYLCAWRGGLAAFFGQGTRLTVV.

The V call is TRBV6-1, the J call TRBJ2-6; 9 bases agree with TRBD1. V shed 4 bases, J shed 2 bases, and the junction held 0 bases outside the gene matches. CDR3 size: 15 residues. Germline CDR1 and CDR2: MNHNS and SASEGT. The CDR3, as DNA: TGTGCCAGCAGTGGGACAGGGGCTGGGGCCAACGTCCTGACTTTC. Residues: CASSGTGAGANVLTF.

V gene TRBV6-6 combines with J gene TRBJ2-2; no clear D gene. The CDR3 has 12 amino acids. CDR1 is MNHNY, CDR2 SVGAGI, per germline (reference sequence). Trimming cost V 8 bases and J 2 bases, with 6 bases left between them. CDR3 residues: CASEPNTGELFF. In nucleotides, the CDR3 is TGTGCCAGCGAGCCCAACACCGGGGAGCTGTTTTTT.

The chain joins TRBV2 to TRBJ1-5; TRBD1 matches 11 bases. The CDR3 sequence is 18 residues long. The germline V gene encodes CDR1 SNHLY and CDR2 FYNNEI. The J segment lost 4 bases and the V segment lost 6 bases, leaving 14 bases of the junction unmatched. In nucleotides, the CDR3 is TGTGCCAGCAGACCCCCCGGGGACAGGGGGTTAGGTAATCAGCCCCAGCATTTT. Amino acid sequence: CASRPPGDRGLGNQPQHF.

V gene TRBV6-5 combines with J gene TRBJ2-7, with unresolved D. CDR1 is MNHEY, CDR2 SVGAGI, per germline. The CDR3 has 14 amino acids. V gave up 8 bases and J gave up 2 bases, with 16 bases separating them. The CDR3 DNA follows: TGTGCCAGCGCCGTTGAGGTATCAGCCTACGAGCAGTACTTC. Translation: CASAVEVSAYEQYF.

The chain uses TRBV10-3 and TRBJ1-1, with 10 positions matching TRBD1. Germline CDR1 ENHRY, CDR2 SYGVKD. Trimming took 4 bases from V and 6 from J; bases not matched to a gene: 5. This CDR3 has 14 amino acids. This chain's CDR3 is CAISGTGGYAEAFF. The CDR3 coding sequence is TGTGCCATCAGTGGGACAGGGGGATACGCTGAAGCTTTCTTT.

The chain couples TRBV28 to TRBJ2-7; 10 bases are a match to TRBD1. The CDR3 spans 15 residues. The V and J ends lost 4 bases and 3 bases, in that order; junction bases with no gene match: 6. Germline V gives CDR1 MDHEN, CDR2 SYDVKM. CDR3 protein: CASSSRQGALYEQYF. DNA for the CDR3: TGTGCCAGCAGTTCCCGACAGGGGGCTCTCTACGAGCAGTACTTC.

This chain joins TRBV30 and TRBJ1-1; D is unclear. Trimming left V 0 bases short and J 4 bases short, with 9 bases between. CDR3 length: 13 residues. Germline CDR1 and CDR2: GTSNPN and SVGIG (reference sequence). CDR3 sequence (DNA): TGTGCCTGGAGTGTAGCGGGGAGCACTGAAGCTTTCTTT. It is translated as CAWSVAGSTEAFF.

The J gene is TRBJ1-2, the V gene TRBV30; TRBD1 might be the D (5 bases). Between the trimmed V and J ends, which lost 2 bases and 8 bases, there was a span of 15 bases. The CDR3 runs 13 residues. CDR1 and CDR2 from the germline V gene are GTSNPN and SVGIG (reference sequence). The DNA for the CDR3 is TGTGCCTGGAGTAGGGGAGGAGGGAAGGGCTACACCTTC. Its protein is CAWSRGGGKGYTF.